These 18 T cell receptor beta chains were all obtained from the same sample, sequenced in a study of blood T cell repertoires in COVID-19. The assay was immunoSEQ multiplex PCR, and TCRdb's table has in-frame clones only and misses some. The sample has about 16,000 clones; approximately 91% are singletons. Sequencing was performed on peripheral blood. These receptors were taken from a man aged 55 to 70 with acute or convalescent COVID-19.

The V call is TRBV7-2, the J call TRBJ1-5, with TRBD1 as a possible D gene (6 bases). CDR3 size: 15 residues. Germline values: CDR1 SGHTA, CDR2 FQGNSA. The V and J ends lost 1 base and 5 bases respectively, with 12 bases between them. The CDR3 loop is CASSLGGRGYQPQHF. The CDR3 DNA follows: TGTGCCAGCAGCTTAGGGGGGAGGGGGTATCAGCCCCAGCATTTT.

The chain uses TRBV5-1 and TRBJ2-7; 13 positions agree with TRBD2. Trimming cost V 5 bases and J 5 bases; bases outside gene matches: 7. This CDR3 region has 15 residues. The V gene's germline CDR1 is SGHRS and CDR2 YFSETQ. This CDR3 is CASREGTSGAHEQYF. The CDR3 nucleotides are TGCGCCAGCAGAGAAGGGACTAGCGGGGCCCACGAGCAGTACTTC. The whole variable domain, filled in from reference TRBV5-1 and TRBJ2-7, reads KAGVTQTPRYLIKTRGQQVTLSCSPISGHRSVSWYQQTPGQGLQFLFEYFSETQRNKGNFPGRFSGRQFSNSRSEMNVSTLELGDSALYLCASREGTSGAHEQYFGPGTRLTVT.

V is TRBV7-3 and J is TRBJ2-6; D might be TRBD1 (6 bases). CDR3 length: 18 amino acids. The germline V gene has CDR1 SGHTA and CDR2 FQGTGA. V dropped 2 bases and J dropped 0 bases, with 14 bases sitting between them. Here the CDR3 DNA reads TGTGCCAGCAGCTTAGGGACACTCCCGGCCTCTGGGGCCAACGTCCTGACTTTC. Encoded protein: CASSLGTLPASGANVLTF. Using reference TRBV7-3 and TRBJ2-6 for the parts outside the CDR3, the full variable domain is GAGVSQTPSNKVTEKGKYVELRCDPISGHTALYWYRQSLGQGPEFLIYFQGTGAADDSGLPNDRFFAVRPEGSVSTLKIQRTERGDSAVYLCASSLGTLPASGANVLTFGAGSRLTVL.

This chain links TRBV4-2 with TRBJ2-5; no firm D call. The V end lost 4 bases, the J end lost 4 bases, and 16 bases lay between the germline ends. Per the germline V gene, CDR1 is LGHNA and CDR2 is YNFKEQ. This CDR3 is built from 15 residues. The DNA of the CDR3 is TGTGCCAGCAGCCCCTCGGAGAATATCAGAGAGACCCAGTACTTC. Amino acids: CASSPSENIRETQYF.

The genes are TRBV5-4 and TRBJ2-1; 8 bases line up with TRBD2. CDR1 is SGHNT and CDR2 is YYREEE in the germline V gene (reference sequence). J lost 1 base, V lost 9 bases, and 3 bases had no gene match. The CDR3 totals 13 residues. The CDR3 here is CATGTRSYNEQFF. CDR3 nucleotides: TGTGCCACCGGGACTAGATCCTACAATGAGCAGTTCTTC.

The chain employs TRBV5-1 and TRBJ2-1, with 10 bases lining up with TRBD2. The CDR3 totals 16 residues. CDR1 is SGHRS and CDR2 is YFSETQ in the germline V gene. Trimming at V came to 5 bases and at J to 2 bases, leaving 7 bases not matched to a gene. CDR3 sequence reads: CASSPLAGEPYNEQFF. The CDR3 bases are TGCGCCAGCAGTCCCCTAGCGGGAGAGCCCTACAATGAGCAGTTCTTC.

The V and J genes are TRBV4-2 and TRBJ2-3; 12 bases match TRBD2. Germline values: CDR1 LGHNA, CDR2 YNFKEQ. CDR3 size: 16 residues. The junction had 3 bases not matched to a gene; V was cut back by 1 base and J by 4 bases. CDR3 residues: CASSQALAGGPDTQYF. CDR3 nucleotide sequence: TGTGCCAGCAGCCAAGCTCTAGCGGGGGGGCCAGATACGCAGTATTTT.

This clone was found once. The CDR3: CASSLTGNTEAFF. The CDR3 DNA follows: TGTGCCAGCAGTCTTACAGGGAACACTGAAGCTTTCTTT. The chain is built from TRBV27 and TRBJ1-1; D is possibly TRBD1 (5 bases). CDR1 MNHEY and CDR2 SMNVEV come from the germline V gene (reference sequence). V lost 5 bases and J lost 1, with 8 bases in between. The length of the CDR3 is 13 residues.

The rearrangement uses TRBV18 and TRBJ1-5, with D maybe TRBD1 (5 bases). V gave up 3 bases and J gave up 1 base, with 16 bases separating them. Germline loops: CDR1 KGHSH, CDR2 LQKENI. The CDR3 runs to 17 residues. This chain's CDR3 is CASSPGLEGSSNQPQHF. Written as DNA, the CDR3 is TGTGCCAGCTCACCGGGCTTGGAGGGGTCCAGCAATCAGCCCCAGCATTTT.

This chain connects TRBV6-5 to TRBJ2-7; D uncertain. The germline V gene has CDR1 MNHEY and CDR2 SVGAGI. The CDR3 covers 13 residues. Trimming removed 0 bases at V and 4 bases at J, with 7 bases between. The CDR3 sequence is CASSYSGPYEQYF. For the CDR3, the DNA is TGTGCCAGCAGTTACTCTGGCCCTTACGAGCAGTACTTC.

The chain has TRBV30 and TRBJ2-6, with D unresolved. The V end lost 0 bases, the J end lost 0 bases, and 6 bases lay between the germline ends. Germline V gene data show CDR1 as GTSNPN and CDR2 as SVGIG (reference sequence). CDR3 length: 15 residues. CDR3 residues: CAWSVRDSGANVLTF. As DNA, the CDR3 is TGTGCCTGGAGTGTACGAGACTCTGGGGCCAACGTCCTGACTTTC.

The chain links TRBV9 to TRBJ2-5; D is unclear. The CDR3 is made up of 13 amino acids. V lost 7 bases, J lost 3 bases, and 13 bases lay in between. Germline V CDR1 and CDR2: SGDLS, YYNGEE. The CDR3: CASSRAVEETQYF. CDR3 sequence (DNA): TGTGCCAGCTCAAGAGCCGTAGAAGAGACCCAGTACTTC.

The V call is TRBV5-1, the J call TRBJ2-6, with D maybe TRBD2 (5 bases). Germline V gene sequence: CDR1 SGHRS, CDR2 YFSETQ. The CDR3 consists of 16 residues. V lost 1 base and J lost 2, with 10 bases in between. CDR3 nucleotide sequence: TGCGCCAGCAGCTTGAGCGGCTGGGCTGGGGCCAACGTCCTGACTTTC. Translating gives CASSLSGWAGANVLTF.

As to this clone: Germline and junction disagree at one end, which may indicate a read error. The J gene is TRBJ1-5, the V gene TRBV30, with D unclear. Per the germline V gene, CDR1 is GTSNPN and CDR2 is SVGIG (reference sequence). The CDR3 totals 16 residues. The CDR3 loop is CAWSSSGSASNRPQHF. The CDR3 nucleotides read TGTGCCTGGAGTAGCTCAGGATCGGCTAGCAATCGGCCCCAGCATTTT.

This clone was detected a few times. The chain is built from TRBV19 and TRBJ1-1; 8 nucleotides align to TRBD1. The CDR3 length is 12 residues. CDR1 and CDR2 from the germline V gene are LNHDA and SQIVND (reference sequence). V dropped 5 bases and J dropped 8; count of bases not matched to a gene: 4. CDR3 residues: CASSWTGLEAFF. The CDR3 nucleotides are TGTGCCAGTAGTTGGACAGGGCTAGAAGCTTTCTTT.

The gene calls are TRBV9 and TRBJ2-2; TRBD1 matches at 10 bases. The CDR3 has 17 residues. With V trimmed by 3 bases and J by 3 bases, 8 bases remained unmatched. Germline V gene sequence: CDR1 SGDLS, CDR2 YYNGEE. CDR3 sequence reads: CASSGLGQGSDTGELFF. The CDR3 DNA reads TGTGCCAGCAGCGGCCTGGGACAGGGGAGTGACACCGGGGAGCTGTTTTTT.

This clone was seen a few times. Here the CDR3 reads CASSALQGAGTEAFF. The CDR3 DNA reads TGTGCCAGCAGTGCTCTACAGGGGGCAGGCACTGAAGCTTTCTTT. The chain joins TRBV6-2 or TRBV6-3 to TRBJ1-1; 9 bases are shared with TRBD1. The CDR3 is made up of 15 amino acids. Germline CDR1 MNHEY, CDR2 SVGEGT. J lost 4 bases, V lost 5 bases, and 8 bases had no gene match.

The chain is built from TRBV30 and TRBJ2-6; 10 positions match TRBD1. Germline loops: CDR1 GTSNPN, CDR2 SVGIG (reference sequence). Trimming cost V 5 bases and J 0 bases; bases outside gene matches: 4. The CDR3 has 16 amino acids. Written as DNA, the CDR3 is TGTGCCTGGTGGACAGGGGGTAGCTCTGGGGCCAACGTCCTGACTTTC. Amino acid sequence: CAWWTGGSSGANVLTF.